These T cell receptor beta chains were read from a single sample in a study of T cell responses to AZD1222 COVID-19 vaccine. The protocol was immunoSEQ multiplex PCR, while the TCRdb copy is restricted to in-frame clones and leaves out a portion. The sample yields some 150,000 clones, approximately 88% seen once. Sequencing used peripheral blood, obtained on day 0 of MenACWY control vaccination. Every receptor here comes from an adult in good health. CDR3s leave out the opening cysteine and the closing phenylalanine or tryptophan. Fields, in order: J gene, V gene, CDR3 protein.

J: TRBJ1-1
V: TRBV4-3
CDR3: ASSHLGASRNTEAF

J: TRBJ1-5
V: TRBV4-1
CDR3: ASSQADQPQH

J: TRBJ2-5
V: TRBV2
CDR3: ASRQGPLAQY

J: TRBJ2-3
V: TRBV19
CDR3: ASRGGRAGRDTQY

J: TRBJ2-7
V: TRBV2
CDR3: ASSVPMEKWGGGGGEQY

J: TRBJ2-3
V: TRBV28
CDR3: ASLHSGGTDTQY

J: TRBJ1-2
V: TRBV27
CDR3: ASSLGRQGGYT

J: TRBJ2-5
V: TRBV28
CDR3: ASRPGGLETQY

J: TRBJ1-2
V: TRBV25-1
CDR3: ASSDWGNGYT

J: TRBJ2-2
V: TRBV9
CDR3: ASSVGQATGELF

J: TRBJ1-1
V: TRBV6-5
CDR3: ASSRTGDTEAF

J: TRBJ1-1
V: TRBV6-5
CDR3: ASSFGQGWDTEAF

J: TRBJ2-7
V: TRBV11-2
CDR3: ASSLLLAVSYEQY

J: TRBJ2-7
V: TRBV27
CDR3: ASSDGIYEQY

J: TRBJ2-7
V: TRBV6-5
CDR3: ASQVRVSYEQY

J: TRBJ2-3
V: TRBV7-3
CDR3: ASSRSPTRGDTQY

J: TRBJ2-2
V: TRBV7-9
CDR3: ASSLALRTGELF

J: TRBJ2-3
V: TRBV5-4
CDR3: ASSLGTATDTQY

J: TRBJ2-7
V: TRBV11-1
CDR3: ASSGQITYEQY

J: TRBJ2-5
V: TRBV7-9
CDR3: ASSLAGTVGETQY

J: TRBJ1-1
V: TRBV4-1
CDR3: ASSQVGGNTEAF

J: TRBJ2-7
V: TRBV11-3
CDR3: ASSPTGGPYEQY